This is a list of T cell receptor beta chains from one sample in a study of T-cell memory formation after mild COVID-19. TCRdb used MiXCR to reprocess the 5' RACE reads, holding one entry per CDR3 protein. The repertoire consists of under 200,000 distinct CDR3 sequences, with about a third occurring once and the leading ten covering around 12%. Sequencing input: PBMCs or a T cell subset sorted from them (not recorded which). These receptors were collected from an adult woman who had mild COVID-19 (a few samples of this study predate the infection). Cell type and time point are not known. Each CDR3 is given with its conserved first and last residue. The D gene is left open where the match is weak. Clone size is given for some rows only: seen once, a few or many times, or a class if the clone is expanded.

j_call,v_call,d_call,clone_size,cdr3_nt,cdr3_aa
TRBJ2-6,TRBV9,-,few,TGTGCCAGCAGCCCCCCCTTATGGGGCGCTGGGGCCAACGTCCTGACTTTC,CASSPPLWGAGANVLTF
TRBJ1-2,TRBV20-1,TRBD1,few,TGCAGTGCTGGGACAGGGGACGGCTATGGCTACACCTTC,CSAGTGDGYGYTF
TRBJ1-1,TRBV20-1,-,few,TGCAGTGCAGGAGAGGGGACCACTGAAGCTTTCTTT,CSAGEGTTEAFF
TRBJ2-1,TRBV6-1,TRBD1,few,TGTGCCAGCAGTGAGAGGACAGGTCCCTACAATGAGCAGTTCTTC,CASSERTGPYNEQFF
TRBJ2-2,TRBV9,TRBD2,-,TGTGCCAGCAGCATTAAGACTAGCGGGGGCCCCGGGGAGCTGTTTTTT,CASSIKTSGGPGELFF
TRBJ1-5,TRBV10-3,-,-,TGTGCCATCAGTGTCGCAGGGATGAATCAGCCCCAGCATTTT,CAISVAGMNQPQHF
TRBJ2-7,TRBV7-9,-,-,TGTGCCAGCAGCCCAGCCGATATTCCCTACGAGCAGTACTTC,CASSPADIPYEQYF
TRBJ2-1,TRBV18,-,many,TGTGCCAGCTCCCCGGATTACAATGAGCAGTTCTTC,CASSPDYNEQFF
TRBJ2-1,TRBV5-1,TRBD1,few,TGCGCCAGCAGCTTGGACGGGACAGGGGGGAATGAGCAGTTCTTC,CASSLDGTGGNEQFF
TRBJ1-5,TRBV2,TRBD1,-,TGTGCCAGCACCGCGGGACAGTCCAATCAGCCCCAGCATTTT,CASTAGQSNQPQHF
TRBJ2-1,TRBV24-1,-,many,TGTGCCACCAGTGACCATAGGGGGTACAATGAGCAGTTCTTC,CATSDHRGYNEQFF